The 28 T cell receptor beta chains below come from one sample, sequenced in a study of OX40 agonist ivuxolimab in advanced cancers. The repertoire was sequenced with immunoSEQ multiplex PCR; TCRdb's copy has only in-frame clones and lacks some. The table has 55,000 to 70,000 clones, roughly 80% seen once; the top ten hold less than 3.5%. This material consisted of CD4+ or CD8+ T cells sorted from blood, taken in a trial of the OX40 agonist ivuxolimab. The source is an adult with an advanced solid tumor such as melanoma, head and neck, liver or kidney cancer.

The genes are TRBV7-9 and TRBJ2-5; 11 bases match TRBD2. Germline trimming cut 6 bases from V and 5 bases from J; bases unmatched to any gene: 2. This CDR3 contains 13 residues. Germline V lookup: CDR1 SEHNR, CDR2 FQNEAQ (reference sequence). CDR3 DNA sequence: TGTGCCAGCAGACCTAGCGGGGGGGAGACCCAGTACTTC. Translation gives CASRPSGGETQYF.

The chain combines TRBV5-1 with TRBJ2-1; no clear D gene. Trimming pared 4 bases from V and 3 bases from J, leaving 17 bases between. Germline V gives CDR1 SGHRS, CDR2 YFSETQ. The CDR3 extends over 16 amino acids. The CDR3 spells CASSPPSAQVYNEQFF. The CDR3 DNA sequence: TGCGCCAGCAGCCCCCCGAGCGCCCAGGTCTACAATGAGCAGTTCTTC.

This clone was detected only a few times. The CDR3 loop reads CASSSGDSNSPLHF. The CDR3 bases are TGTGCCAGCAGCTCCGGGGACAGTAATTCACCCCTCCACTTT. The V gene is TRBV7-9, the J gene TRBJ1-6; TRBD1 matches 7 bases. Germline V gene sequence: CDR1 SEHNR, CDR2 FQNEAQ (reference sequence). This CDR3 comprises 14 residues. Trimming cost V 4 bases and J 6 bases; bases outside gene matches: 3.

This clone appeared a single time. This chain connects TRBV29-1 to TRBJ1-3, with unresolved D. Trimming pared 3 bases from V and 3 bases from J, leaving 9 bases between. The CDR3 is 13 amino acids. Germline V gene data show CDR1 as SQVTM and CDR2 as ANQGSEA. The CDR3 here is CSVERTGGNTIYF. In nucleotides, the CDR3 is TGCAGCGTTGAGAGGACCGGTGGAAACACCATATATTTT. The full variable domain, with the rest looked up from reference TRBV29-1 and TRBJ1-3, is SAVISQKPSRDICQRGTSLTIQCQVDSQVTMMFWYRQQPGQSLTLIATANQGSEATYESGFVIDKFPISRPNLTFSTLTVSNMSPEDSSIYLCSVERTGGNTIYFGEGSWLTVV.

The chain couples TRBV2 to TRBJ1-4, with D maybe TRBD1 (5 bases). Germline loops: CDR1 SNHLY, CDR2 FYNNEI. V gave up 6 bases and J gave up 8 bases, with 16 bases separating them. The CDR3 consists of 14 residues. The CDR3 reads CASSALGGEEKLFF. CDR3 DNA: TGTGCCAGCAGCGCCCTAGGAGGGGAGGAAAAACTGTTTTTT. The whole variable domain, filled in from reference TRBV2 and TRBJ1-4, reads EPEVTQTPSHQVTQMGQEVILRCVPISNHLYFYWYRQILGQKVEFLVSFYNNEISEKSEIFDDQFSVERPDGSNFTLKIRSTKLEDSAMYFCASSALGGEEKLFFGSGTQLSVL.

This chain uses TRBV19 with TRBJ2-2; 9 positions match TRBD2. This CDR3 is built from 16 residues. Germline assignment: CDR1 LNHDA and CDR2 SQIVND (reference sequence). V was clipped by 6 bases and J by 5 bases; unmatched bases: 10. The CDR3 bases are TGTGCCAGTAGGAACACCGGGACTAGCTCAACCGGGGAGCTGTTTTTT. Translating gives CASRNTGTSSTGELFF.

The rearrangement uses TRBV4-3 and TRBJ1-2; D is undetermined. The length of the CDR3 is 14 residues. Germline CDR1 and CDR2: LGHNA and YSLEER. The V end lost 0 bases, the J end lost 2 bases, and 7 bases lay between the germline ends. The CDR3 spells CASSQEPTNYGYTF. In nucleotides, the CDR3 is TGCGCCAGCAGCCAAGAACCTACCAACTATGGCTACACCTTC.

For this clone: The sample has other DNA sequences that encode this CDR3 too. CDR3 DNA sequence: TGTGCCAGCAGCTTAAATCTGTACGAGCAGTACTTC. It codes for CASSLNLYEQYF. The rearrangement links TRBV11-2 to TRBJ2-7; D not resolved. The CDR3 sequence is 12 residues long. Germline CDR1 SGHAT, CDR2 FQNNGV. The V end lost 2 bases, the J end lost 4 bases, and 6 bases lay between the germline ends.

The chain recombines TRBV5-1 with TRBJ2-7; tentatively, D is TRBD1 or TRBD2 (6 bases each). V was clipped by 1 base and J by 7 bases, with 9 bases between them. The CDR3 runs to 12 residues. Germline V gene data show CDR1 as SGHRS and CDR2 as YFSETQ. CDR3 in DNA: TGCGCCAGCAGCTTGCAGGGGAGGGAGCAGTACTTC. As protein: CASSLQGREQYF.

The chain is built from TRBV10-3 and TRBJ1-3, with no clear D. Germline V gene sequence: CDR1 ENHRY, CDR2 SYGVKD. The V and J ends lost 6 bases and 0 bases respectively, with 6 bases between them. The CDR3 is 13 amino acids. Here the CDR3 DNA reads TGTGCCATCAGAGCTGACTCTGGAAACACCATATATTTT. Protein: CAIRADSGNTIYF.

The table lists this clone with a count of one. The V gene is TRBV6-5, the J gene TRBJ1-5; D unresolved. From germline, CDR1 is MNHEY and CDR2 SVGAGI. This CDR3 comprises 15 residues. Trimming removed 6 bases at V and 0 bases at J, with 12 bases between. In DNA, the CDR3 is TGTGCCAGCAGCCCCCGGAGGACTAGCAATCAGCCCCAGCATTTT. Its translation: CASSPRRTSNQPQHF.

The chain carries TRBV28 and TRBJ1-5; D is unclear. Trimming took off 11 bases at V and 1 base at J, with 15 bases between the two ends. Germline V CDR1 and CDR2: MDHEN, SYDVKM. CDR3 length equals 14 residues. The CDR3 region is CAGKPGNSNQPQHF. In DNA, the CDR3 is TGTGCCGGAAAGCCGGGAAACAGCAATCAGCCCCAGCATTTT. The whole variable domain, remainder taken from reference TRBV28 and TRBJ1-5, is DVKVTQSSRYLVKRTGEKVFLECVQDMDHENMFWYRQDPGLGLRLIYFSYDVKMKEKGDIPEGYSVSREKKERFSLILESASTNQTSMYLCAGKPGNSNQPQHFGDGTRLSIL.

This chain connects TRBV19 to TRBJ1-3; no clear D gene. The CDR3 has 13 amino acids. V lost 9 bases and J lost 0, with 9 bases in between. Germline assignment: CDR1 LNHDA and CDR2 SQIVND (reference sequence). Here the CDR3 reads CASRVSSGNTIYF. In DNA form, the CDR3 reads TGTGCCAGCAGAGTTTCCTCTGGAAACACCATATATTTT.

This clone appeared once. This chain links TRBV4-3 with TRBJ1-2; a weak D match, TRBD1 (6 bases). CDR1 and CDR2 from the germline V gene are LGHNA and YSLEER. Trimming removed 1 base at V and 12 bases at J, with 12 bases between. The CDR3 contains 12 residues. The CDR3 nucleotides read TGCGCCAGCAGCCAAGGACAGGTTGTGCACACCTTC. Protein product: CASSQGQVVHTF.

CDR3 amino acids: CASSIAGKQYF. As DNA, the CDR3 is TGTGCCAGTAGTATAGCAGGAAAGCAGTACTTC. V is TRBV19 and J is TRBJ2-7; D not certain. CDR3 length equals 11 residues. CDR1 and CDR2 (germline): LNHDA, SQIVND (reference sequence). The ends were cut back, 1 base at V and 8 bases at J, with 6 bases in the middle.

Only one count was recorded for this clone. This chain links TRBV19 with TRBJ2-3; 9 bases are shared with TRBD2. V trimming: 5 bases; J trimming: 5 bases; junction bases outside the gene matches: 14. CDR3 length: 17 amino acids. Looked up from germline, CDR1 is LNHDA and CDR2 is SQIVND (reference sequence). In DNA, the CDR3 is TGTGCCAGTAGTCACACCGGCGGGGGGGCCAGGAAAGATACGCAGTATTTT. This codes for CASSHTGGGARKDTQYF.

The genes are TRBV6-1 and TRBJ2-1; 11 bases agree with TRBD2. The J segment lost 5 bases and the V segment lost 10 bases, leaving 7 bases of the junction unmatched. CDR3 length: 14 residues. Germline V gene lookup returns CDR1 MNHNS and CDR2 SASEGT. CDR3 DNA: TGTGCCAATGGAATAGCGGGGGGGGACAATGAGCAGTTCTTC. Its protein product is CANGIAGGDNEQFF.

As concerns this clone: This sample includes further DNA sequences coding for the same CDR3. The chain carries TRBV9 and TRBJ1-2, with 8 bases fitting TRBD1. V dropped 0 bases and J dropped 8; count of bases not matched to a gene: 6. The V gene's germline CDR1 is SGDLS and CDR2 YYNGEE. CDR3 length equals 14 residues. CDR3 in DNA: TGTGCCAGCAGCGTAGCAGGGGGCTATTGGGGCTACACCTTC. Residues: CASSVAGGYWGYTF.

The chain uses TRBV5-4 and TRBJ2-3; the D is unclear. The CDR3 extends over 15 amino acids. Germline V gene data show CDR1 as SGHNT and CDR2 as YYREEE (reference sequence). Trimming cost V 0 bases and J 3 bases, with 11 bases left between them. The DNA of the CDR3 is TGTGCCAGCAGCTTGGACGCTAGGGCAACAGATACGCAGTATTTT. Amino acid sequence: CASSLDARATDTQYF.

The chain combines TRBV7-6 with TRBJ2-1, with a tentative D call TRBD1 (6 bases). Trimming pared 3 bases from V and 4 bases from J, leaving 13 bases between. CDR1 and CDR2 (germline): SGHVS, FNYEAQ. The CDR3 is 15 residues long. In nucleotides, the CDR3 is TGTGCCAGCAGCTTCGTAAGGGGGAATTACAATGAGCAGTTCTTC. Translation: CASSFVRGNYNEQFF.

This CDR3 reads CASSSTGILSYEQYF. In DNA, the CDR3 is TGTGCCAGCAGTAGCACAGGCATCCTCTCCTACGAGCAGTACTTC. The chain has TRBV6-5 and TRBJ2-5; D is perhaps TRBD1 (5 bases). The J call may be wrong; the DNA end is better matched by TRBJ2-7. Looked up from germline, CDR1 is MNHEY and CDR2 is SVGAGI. CDR3 size: 15 residues.

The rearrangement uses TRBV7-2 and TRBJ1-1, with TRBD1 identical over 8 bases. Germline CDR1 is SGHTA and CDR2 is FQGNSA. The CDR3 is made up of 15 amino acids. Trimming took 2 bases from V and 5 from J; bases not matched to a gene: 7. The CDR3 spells CASSLTGQGLTEAFF. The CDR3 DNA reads TGTGCCAGCAGCTTAACAGGACAGGGTTTGACTGAAGCTTTCTTT. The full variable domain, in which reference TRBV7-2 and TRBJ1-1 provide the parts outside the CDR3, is GAGVSQSPSNKVTEKGKDVELRCDPISGHTALYWYRQSLGQGLEFLIYFQGNSAPDKSGLPSDRFSAERTGGSVSTLTIQRTQQEDSAVYLCASSLTGQGLTEAFFGQGTRLTVV.

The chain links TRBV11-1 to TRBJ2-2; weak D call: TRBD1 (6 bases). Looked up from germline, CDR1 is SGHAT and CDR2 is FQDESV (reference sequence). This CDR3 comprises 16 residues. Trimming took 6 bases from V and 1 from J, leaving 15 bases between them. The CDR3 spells CASSFHTTGNTGELFF. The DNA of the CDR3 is TGTGCCAGCAGTTTTCACACGACAGGGAACACCGGGGAGCTGTTTTTT. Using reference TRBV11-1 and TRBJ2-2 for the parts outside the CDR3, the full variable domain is EAEVAQSPRYKITEKSQAVAFWCDPISGHATLYWYRQILGQGPELLVQFQDESVVDDSQLPKDRFSAERLKGVDSTLKIQPAELGDSAMYLCASSFHTTGNTGELFFGEGSRLTVL.

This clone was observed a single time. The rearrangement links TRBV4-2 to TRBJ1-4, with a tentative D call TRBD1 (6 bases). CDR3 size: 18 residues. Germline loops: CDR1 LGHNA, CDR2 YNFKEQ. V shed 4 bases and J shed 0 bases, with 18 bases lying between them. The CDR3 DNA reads TGTGCCAGCAGCCCAGGAGTAAGGGGGACTGCAACTAATGAAAAACTGTTTTTT. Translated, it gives CASSPGVRGTATNEKLFF.

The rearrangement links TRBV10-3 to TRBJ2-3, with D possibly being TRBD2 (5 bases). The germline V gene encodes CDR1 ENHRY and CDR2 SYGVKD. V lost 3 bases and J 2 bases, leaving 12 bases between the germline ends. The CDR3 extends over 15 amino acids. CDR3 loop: CAISEPGLITDTQYF. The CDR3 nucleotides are TGTGCCATCAGTGAACCCGGACTGATCACAGATACGCAGTATTTT.

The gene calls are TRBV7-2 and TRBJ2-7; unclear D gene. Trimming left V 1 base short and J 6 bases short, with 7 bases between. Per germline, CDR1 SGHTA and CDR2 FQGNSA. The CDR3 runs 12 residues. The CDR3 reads CASSLVLSEQYF. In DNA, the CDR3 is TGTGCCAGCAGCTTAGTTTTATCCGAGCAGTACTTC.

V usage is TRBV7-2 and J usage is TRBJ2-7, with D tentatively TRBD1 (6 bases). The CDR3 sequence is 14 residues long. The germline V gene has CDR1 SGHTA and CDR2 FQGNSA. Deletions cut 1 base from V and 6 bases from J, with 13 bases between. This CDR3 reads CASSLVQGGSEQYF. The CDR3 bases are TGTGCCAGCAGCTTAGTACAGGGTGGGAGCGAGCAGTACTTC.

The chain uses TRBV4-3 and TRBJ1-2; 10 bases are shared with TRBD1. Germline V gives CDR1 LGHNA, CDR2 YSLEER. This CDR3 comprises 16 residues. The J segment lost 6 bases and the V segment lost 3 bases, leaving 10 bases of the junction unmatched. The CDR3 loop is CASSQNPTGTGDGYTF. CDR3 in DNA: TGCGCCAGCAGCCAGAATCCTACCGGGACAGGGGATGGCTACACCTTC.